The following is a T cell receptor (beta chain) sequence with its context. Per the authors' pipeline: Amplification of reference gene primers provided the estimated nucleated cell counts. Sequenced by immunoSEQ multiplex PCR; TCRdb stores in-frame clones only, minus some. The V and J calls and clone size come from that table; D and trimming were worked out from the DNA. Among about 300,000 clones listed, roughly 90% were seen once. This specimen belongs to a study of blood T cell repertoires in COVID-19. Turning to the study itself: Sources were T cells, B-cell-depleted T cells, or PBMCs; the material itself was cDNA or gDNA.

Germline trimming cut 4 bases from V and 6 bases from J; bases unmatched to any gene: 6. CDR1 SGHRS and CDR2 YFSETQ come from the germline V gene. The CDR3 totals 15 residues. The genes are TRBV5-1 and TRBJ1-5; 11 nucleotides agree with TRBD1. The sequencing input was peripheral blood. This TCR derives from a young man who had recovered from COVID-19. This CDR3 is CASSPDRGRGQPQHF. DNA of the CDR3: TGCGCCAGCAGCCCGGACAGGGGGCGAGGTCAGCCCCAGCATTTT.